This entry concerns a single T cell receptor beta chain. As yet, its antigen is unknown. These data come from a study of shared clonotypes between healthy human individuals. In the study overall: Every donor yielded three CD4 naive, three CD4 memory, two CD8 naive and one CD8 memory plate. General study findings and limits: Collection of samples was limited to blood; tissue repertoires likely differ.

The germline CDR1 and CDR2 sequences are ENHRY and SYGVKD. V dropped 6 bases and J dropped 4; count of bases not matched to a gene: 1. The CDR3 is made up of 13 amino acids. A CD45RA-negative memory subset and a CD45RA+ naive subset were separated from the CD4+ cells. For every subset, genomic DNA was evenly distributed across several immunoSEQ plates. Profiled with immunoSEQ multiplex PCR; TCRdb holds only in-frame clones, not every one. The table has some 630,000 clones, about two thirds seen once; the top ten hold about 1.8%. The chain is built from TRBV10-3 and TRBJ2-5, with 11 bases matching TRBD2. Sequencing used memory CD4+ T cells sorted from blood. Subset specified: CD45RA-negative fraction. This clonotype was obtained from a woman in her thirties in good health. The CDR3 DNA is TGTGCCATCAGCGGGACTAGCGGAGAGACCCAGTACTTC. Translation: CAISGTSGETQYF.